This T cell receptor beta chain derives from a study of T cells expressing NK-cell markers. Study-level background: Repertoires of TCR beta were obtained from T cells sorted as CD3+CD56+NKG2C+, CD3+CD56+NKG2C- and CD3+CD56-NKG2C+. Study-level results: Also leading the CD3+CD56-NKG2C+ fraction in several donors were these clonotypes. Whether expanded NKG2C-expressing T cell clones recognize HCMV is unknown.

The CDR3 has 14 residues. Per germline, CDR1 SEHNR and CDR2 FQNEAQ (reference sequence). Details on this clonotype: Its antigen is not identified.

As the method of synthesis, 5'RACE template switching with UMIs yielded TCR beta cDNA. TCRdb re-called the 5' RACE reads, yielding one record per CDR3 amino acid sequence without DNA. In total, the table holds more than 90,000 distinct CDR3 sequences. The chain is built from TRBV7-9 and TRBJ1-5. The source material was blood T cells: a sorted CD56 or NKG2C T cell subset, CD4+ or CD8+ T cells, or bulk PBMC T cells (not recorded which). The TCR originated in a woman between 18 and 75 years old in good health. CDR3 residues: CASSLGTSNQPQHF.